The 14 T cell receptor beta chains reported below all come from one sample, sequenced in a study of blood T cell repertoires in COVID-19. Sequenced by immunoSEQ multiplex PCR; TCRdb stores in-frame clones only, minus some. This sample has under 450,000 clones, with 80% to 90% found just once. The specimen was PBMCs or T cells enriched from blood (not recorded which). All receptors come from a man aged 30 to 45 who had recovered from COVID-19.

The chain links TRBV30 to TRBJ1-4; 7 positions agree with TRBD1. There are 14 residues in the CDR3. Germline V gene data show CDR1 as GTSNPN and CDR2 as SVGIG (reference sequence). J was trimmed by 3 bases and V by 4 bases; bases with no gene match: 5. The CDR3, as DNA: TGTGCCTGGACTCGACAGGGTTCTAATGAAAAACTGTTTTTT. Translating gives CAWTRQGSNEKLFF.

The gene calls are TRBV6-6 and TRBJ2-7; D may be TRBD2 (5 bases). The CDR3 runs to 13 residues. In germline, CDR1 is MNHNY, CDR2 SVGAGI (reference sequence). Trimming removed 7 bases at V and 6 bases at J, with 16 bases between. The CDR3 sequence: CASTKTSFSEQYF. DNA for the CDR3: TGTGCCAGCACCAAAACTAGTTTCAGCGAGCAGTACTTC.

The chain joins TRBV7-6 to TRBJ2-7; perhaps TRBD2 as D (5 bases). The V gene's germline CDR1 is SGHVS and CDR2 FNYEAQ. The V and J ends lost 1 base and 3 bases respectively, with 16 bases between them. The CDR3 extends over 16 amino acids. The CDR3 region has the DNA TGTGCCAGCAGCTTAGGGTCGTCGGGAAATTACTACGAGCAGTACTTC. Translated, it gives CASSLGSSGNYYEQYF. Full variable domain (outside the CDR3, taken from reference TRBV7-6 and TRBJ2-7): GAGVSQSPRYKVTKRGQDVALRCDPISGHVSLYWYRQALGQGPEFLTYFNYEAQQDKSGLPNDRFSAERPEGSISTLTIQRTEQRDSAMYRCASSLGSSGNYYEQYFGPGTRLTVT.

The V and J genes are TRBV5-1 and TRBJ2-3, with D possibly matching TRBD1 (6 bases). The CDR3 length is 14 residues. V dropped 0 bases and J dropped 3 bases, with 8 bases sitting between them. Looked up from germline, CDR1 is SGHRS and CDR2 is YFSETQ. CDR3 nucleotide sequence: TGCGCCAGCAGCTTGGGAGGGACAACAGATACGCAGTATTTT. Its protein is CASSLGGTTDTQYF.

V gene TRBV29-1 combines with J gene TRBJ1-1; the D gene is possibly TRBD1 (5 bases). CDR3 length: 15 amino acids. Germline V gives CDR1 SQVTM, CDR2 ANQGSEA. The germline V and J ends were trimmed by 4 bases and 0 bases, with 15 bases remaining between them. CDR3: CSVAPGPLMNTEAFF. The CDR3, as DNA: TGCAGCGTTGCTCCAGGGCCGTTGATGAACACTGAAGCTTTCTTT.

This clone appeared once. The genes are TRBV29-1 and TRBJ2-3, with 7 bases aligning to TRBD2. Unmatched junction bases numbered 13, after V lost 7 bases and J lost 3 bases. Germline lookup yields CDR1 SQVTM and CDR2 ANQGSEA. The CDR3 consists of 15 residues. CDR3 loop: CSAKGPAGTTDTQYF. The CDR3 DNA reads TGCAGCGCCAAAGGGCCAGCGGGGACGACAGATACGCAGTATTTT.

The chain is built from TRBV10-2 and TRBJ1-1, with 7 bases aligning to TRBD1. V dropped 6 bases and J dropped 5; count of bases not matched to a gene: 9. The length of the CDR3 is 14 residues. In germline, CDR1 is WSHSY, CDR2 SAAADI. The CDR3 protein is CASRPTGAVTEAFF. Here the CDR3 DNA reads TGCGCCAGCAGGCCCACAGGGGCAGTTACTGAAGCTTTCTTT.

The chain employs TRBV7-9 and TRBJ1-2; D remains unclear. CDR3 length: 13 amino acids. The V end was cut by 8 bases, the J end by 0 bases, with 10 bases between. Germline V gene lookup returns CDR1 SEHNR and CDR2 FQNEAQ (reference sequence). The CDR3 protein is CASGGRSNYGYTF. The CDR3 nucleotides are TGTGCCAGCGGCGGGAGGTCTAACTATGGCTACACCTTC.

In nucleotides, the CDR3 is TGTGCCAGCAGTTACTCGTTAGAGGGCTACGAGCAGTACTTC. Protein sequence: CASSYSLEGYEQYF. This chain uses TRBV6-5 with TRBJ2-7, with D maybe TRBD2 (5 bases). The germline V gene encodes CDR1 MNHEY and CDR2 SVGAGI. Trimming took 0 bases from V and 3 from J, leaving 9 bases between them. The CDR3 is made up of 14 amino acids.

The chain recombines TRBV9 with TRBJ2-1, with D perhaps matching TRBD1 (5 bases). The V and J ends lost 2 bases and 4 bases respectively, with 16 bases between them. Germline-derived CDR1 and CDR2 are SGDLS and YYNGEE. This CDR3 has 16 residues. Here the CDR3 reads CASSVGPATGYNEQFF. CDR3 nucleotides: TGTGCCAGCAGCGTCGGGCCCGCCACAGGTTACAATGAGCAGTTCTTC.

This chain connects TRBV9 to TRBJ1-6, with D possibly TRBD1 on 5 matching bases. V lost 1 base to trimming and J lost 8 bases, with 10 bases between them. The CDR3 has 14 residues. The germline gives CDR1 SGDLS, CDR2 YYNGEE. CDR3 loop: CASSVLPGDSPLHF. CDR3 nucleotide sequence: TGTGCCAGCAGCGTATTGCCGGGGGATTCACCCCTCCACTTT. The full variable domain, with the rest looked up from reference TRBV9 and TRBJ1-6, is DSGVTQTPKHLITATGQRVTLRCSPRSGDLSVYWYQQSLDQGLQFLIQYYNGEERAKGNILERFSAQQFPDLHSELNLSSLELGDSALYFCASSVLPGDSPLHFGNGTRLTVT.

The chain joins TRBV7-8 to TRBJ1-2, with unresolved D. Between the trimmed V and J ends, which lost 5 bases and 1 base, there was a span of 11 bases. This CDR3 has 14 amino acids. The germline V gene has CDR1 SGHVS and CDR2 FQNEAQ. In DNA form, the CDR3 reads TGTGCCAGCAGCCCAACAGTGGTTAACTATGGCTACACCTTC. Encoded protein: CASSPTVVNYGYTF.

This clone occurred a few times. J is TRBJ2-7 and V is TRBV9; TRBD1 matches 7 bases. CDR1 and CDR2 from the germline V gene are SGDLS and YYNGEE. The CDR3 spans 15 residues. V was pared by 3 bases and J by 1 base, with 7 bases of the junction left unmatched. The CDR3 coding sequence is TGTGCCAGCAGCGAGTCCGGGACAGCATCCTACGAGCAGTACTTC. Translated, it gives CASSESGTASYEQYF.

This clone showed up many times. CDR3 DNA: TGTGCCAGCAGTTTCCAGGAACAAGAGACCCAGTACTTC. Protein product: CASSFQEQETQYF. The chain employs TRBV12-3 or TRBV12-4 and TRBJ2-5; D remains unclear. V was shortened by 3 bases and J by 2 bases, with 7 bases between the two germline ends. The CDR3 has 13 amino acids.